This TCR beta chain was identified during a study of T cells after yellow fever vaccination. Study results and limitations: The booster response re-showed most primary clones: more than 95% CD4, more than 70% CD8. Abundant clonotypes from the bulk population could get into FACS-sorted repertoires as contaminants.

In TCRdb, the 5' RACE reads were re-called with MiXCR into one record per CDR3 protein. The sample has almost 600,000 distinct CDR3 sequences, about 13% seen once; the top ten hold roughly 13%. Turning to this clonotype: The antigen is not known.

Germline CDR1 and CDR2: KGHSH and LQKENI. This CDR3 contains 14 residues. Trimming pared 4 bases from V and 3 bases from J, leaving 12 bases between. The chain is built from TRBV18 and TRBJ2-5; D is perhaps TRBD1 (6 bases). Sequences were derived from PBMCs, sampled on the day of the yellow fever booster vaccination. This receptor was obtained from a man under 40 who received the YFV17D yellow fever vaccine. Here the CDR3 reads CASSLAGTKETQYF. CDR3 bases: TGTGCCAGCTCACTAGCCGGGACAAAAGAGACCCAGTACTTC.